The TCR beta chain under discussion was sequenced for a study of shared clonotypes between healthy human individuals. V lost 1 base, J lost 8 bases, and 12 bases lay in between. The V gene's germline CDR1 is SGHNT and CDR2 YYREEE (reference sequence). The CDR3 spans 14 residues. Per sorted-subset replicate PCR, input was approximately 210 ng DNA, representing about 29,000 T cell genomes. Authors' processing steps: Filtering differed, since immunoSEQ gave only junction sequences and no quality scores. The assay was immunoSEQ multiplex PCR, and TCRdb's table has in-frame clones only and misses some. Clonal size and the V and J genes are those of that table, whereas D and trimming came from the DNA. The sample carries 2.5 million or so clones, roughly 92% recorded once. Details on this clone: Its specificity is unknown.

The donors were all Caucasian adults (living in Nashville, Tennessee). Regarding the study as a whole: What naive subsets generally showed was a larger estimated richness than memory subsets showed.

The sequenced material came from naive CD4+ T cells sorted from blood. Subset described: CD45RA+ positively selected. This TCR was recovered from a man in his late teens or twenties in good health. The chain combines TRBV5-4 with TRBJ1-4, with D tentatively TRBD1 (5 bases). CDR3 sequence reads: CASSLIGRDEKLFF. The CDR3 bases are TGTGCCAGCAGCTTGATCGGCAGGGACGAAAAACTGTTTTTT.